This TCR beta chain is drawn from a study of shared T cell receptors in the human thymus. CDR1 SEHNR and CDR2 FQNEAQ come from the germline V gene (reference sequence). This CDR3 contains 15 residues. With 5 bases removed from V and 1 base from J, the gap between germline ends came to 13 bases. Sequenced by immunoSEQ multiplex PCR; TCRdb stores in-frame clones only, minus some. The sample lists about 400,000 clones, approximately 95% seen once, with 0.015% to 0.02% in the top ten. The clonotype comes from a human donor. The material sequenced was thymocytes. The rearrangement links TRBV7-9 to TRBJ2-3, with D perhaps matching TRBD2 (6 bases). CDR3 sequence: CASSQEGRRTDTQYF. CDR3 bases: TGTGCCAGCAGCCAGGAGGGGAGACGCACAGATACGCAGTATTTT.